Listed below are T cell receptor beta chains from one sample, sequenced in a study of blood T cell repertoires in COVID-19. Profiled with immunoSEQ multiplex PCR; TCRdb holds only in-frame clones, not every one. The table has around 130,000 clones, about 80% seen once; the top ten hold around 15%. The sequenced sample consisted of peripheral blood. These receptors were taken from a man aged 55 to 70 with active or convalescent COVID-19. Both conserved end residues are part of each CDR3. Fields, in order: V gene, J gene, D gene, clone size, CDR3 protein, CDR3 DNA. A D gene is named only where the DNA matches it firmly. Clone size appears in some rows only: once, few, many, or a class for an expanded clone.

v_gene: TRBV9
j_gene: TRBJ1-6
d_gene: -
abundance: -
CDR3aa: CASSPRLEGGSPLHF
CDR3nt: TGTGCCAGCAGCCCCCGGCTAGAGGGTGGCTCACCCCTCCACTTT

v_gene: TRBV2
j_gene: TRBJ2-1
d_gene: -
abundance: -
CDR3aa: CASSEAGWERGNEQFF
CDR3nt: TGTGCCAGCAGTGAAGCGGGGTGGGAGAGAGGTAATGAGCAGTTCTTC

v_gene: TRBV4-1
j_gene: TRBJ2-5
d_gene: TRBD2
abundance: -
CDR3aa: CASSQDRGTSAAETQYF
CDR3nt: TGCGCCAGCAGCCAAGACAGAGGGACTAGCGCGGCAGAGACCCAGTACTTC

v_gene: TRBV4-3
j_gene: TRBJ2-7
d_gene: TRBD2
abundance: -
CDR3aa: CASSQGGGGAYEQYF
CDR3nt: TGCGCCAGCAGCCAGGGAGGCGGGGGAGCCTACGAGCAGTACTTC

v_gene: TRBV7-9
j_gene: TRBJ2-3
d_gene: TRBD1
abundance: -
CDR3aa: CASSWTGQTDTQYF
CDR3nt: TGTGCCAGCAGCTGGACAGGGCAGACAGATACGCAGTATTTT

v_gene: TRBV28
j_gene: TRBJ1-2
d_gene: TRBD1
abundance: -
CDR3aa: CASSGTGGVGYTF
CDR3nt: TGTGCCAGCAGCGGGACAGGGGGCGTCGGCTACACCTTC

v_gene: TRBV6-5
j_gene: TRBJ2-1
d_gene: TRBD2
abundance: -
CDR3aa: CASSYNSGRFHNEQFF
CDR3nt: TGTGCCAGCAGTTATAATAGCGGGAGGTTCCACAATGAGCAGTTCTTC

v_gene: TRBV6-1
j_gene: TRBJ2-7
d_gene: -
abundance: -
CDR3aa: CASSESVTYEQYF
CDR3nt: TGTGCCAGCAGTGAATCGGTAACCTACGAGCAGTACTTC

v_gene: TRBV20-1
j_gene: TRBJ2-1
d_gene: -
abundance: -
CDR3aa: CSARGANEQFF
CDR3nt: TGCAGTGCTCGTGGGGCCAATGAGCAGTTCTTC

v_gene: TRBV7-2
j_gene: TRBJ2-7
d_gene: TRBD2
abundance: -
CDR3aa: CASSSRAGGPYEQYF
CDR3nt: TGTGCCAGCAGCTCCCGAGCGGGAGGGCCGTACGAGCAGTACTTC

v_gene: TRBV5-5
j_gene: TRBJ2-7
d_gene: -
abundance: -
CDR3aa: CASGEQAYEQYF
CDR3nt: TGTGCCAGCGGAGAACAGGCCTACGAGCAGTACTTC

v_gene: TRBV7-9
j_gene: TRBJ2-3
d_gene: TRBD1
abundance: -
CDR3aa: CASSPTGPSTDTQYF
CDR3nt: TGTGCCAGCAGCCCGACAGGGCCTAGCACAGATACGCAGTATTTT

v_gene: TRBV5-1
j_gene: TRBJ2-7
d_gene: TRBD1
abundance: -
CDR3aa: CASSGTGNYEQYF
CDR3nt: TGCGCCAGCAGTGGGACAGGTAACTACGAGCAGTACTTC

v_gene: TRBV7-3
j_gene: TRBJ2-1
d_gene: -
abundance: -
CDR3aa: CASSLIGGISYNEQFF
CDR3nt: TGTGCCAGCAGCTTAATTGGCGGGATATCCTACAATGAGCAGTTCTTC

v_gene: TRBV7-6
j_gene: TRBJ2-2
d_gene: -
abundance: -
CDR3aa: CASSNPGPRGTGELFF
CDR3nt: TGTGCCAGCAGCAACCCGGGCCCTCGGGGCACCGGGGAGCTGTTTTTT

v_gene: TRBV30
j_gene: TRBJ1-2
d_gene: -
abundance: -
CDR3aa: CAWSVAGAGGYTF
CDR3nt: TGTGCCTGGAGTGTGGCAGGGGCGGGTGGCTACACCTTC

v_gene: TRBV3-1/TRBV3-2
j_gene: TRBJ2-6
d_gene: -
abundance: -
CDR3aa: CASSQERAGANVLTF
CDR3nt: TGTGCCAGCAGCCAAGAGAGGGCTGGGGCCAACGTCCTGACTTTC

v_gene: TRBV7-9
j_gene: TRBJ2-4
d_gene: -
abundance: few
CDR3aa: CASSLDLPSQNIQYF
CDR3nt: TGTGCCAGCAGCTTAGATCTCCCGTCCCAAAACATTCAGTACTTC

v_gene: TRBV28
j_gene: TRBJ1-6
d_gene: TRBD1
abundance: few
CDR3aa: CASSGTGQGASPLHF
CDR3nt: TGTGCCAGCAGTGGGACGGGACAGGGTGCTTCACCCCTCCACTTT

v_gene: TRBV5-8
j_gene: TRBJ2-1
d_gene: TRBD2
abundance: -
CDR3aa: CASSFGREGLNEQFF
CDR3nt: TGTGCCAGCAGCTTTGGGCGGGAGGGCCTGAATGAGCAGTTCTTC

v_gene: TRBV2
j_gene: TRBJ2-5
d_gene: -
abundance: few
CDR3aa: CASSEGWSMGKTQYF
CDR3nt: TGTGCCAGCAGCGAGGGATGGTCCATGGGGAAGACCCAGTACTTC

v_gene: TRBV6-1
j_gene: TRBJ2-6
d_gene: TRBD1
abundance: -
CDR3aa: CASSETGRVAGANVLTF
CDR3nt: TGTGCCAGCAGTGAGACAGGGAGAGTTGCTGGGGCCAACGTCCTGACTTTC

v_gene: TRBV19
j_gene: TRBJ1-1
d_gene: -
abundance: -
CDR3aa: CASSIKGATTEAFF
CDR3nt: TGTGCCAGTAGTATAAAAGGGGCTACCACTGAAGCTTTCTTT

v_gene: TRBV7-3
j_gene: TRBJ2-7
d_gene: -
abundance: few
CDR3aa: CASSPTAYEQYF
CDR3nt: TGTGCCAGCAGCCCTACAGCATACGAGCAGTACTTC

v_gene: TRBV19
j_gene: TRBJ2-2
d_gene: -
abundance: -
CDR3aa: CASSIDAYTGELFF
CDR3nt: TGTGCCAGTAGTATAGATGCGTACACCGGGGAGCTGTTTTTT

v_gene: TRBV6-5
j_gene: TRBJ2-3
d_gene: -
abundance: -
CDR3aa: CATCRVFGTDTQYF
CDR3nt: TGTGCCACCTGCCGCGTTTTCGGCACAGATACGCAGTATTTT

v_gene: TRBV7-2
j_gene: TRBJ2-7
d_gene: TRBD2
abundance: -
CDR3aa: CASSLSSGRNEQYF
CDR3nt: TGTGCCAGCAGCTTATCTAGCGGGAGAAACGAGCAGTACTTC

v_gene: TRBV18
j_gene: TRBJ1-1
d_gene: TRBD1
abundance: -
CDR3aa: CASSPTPDRVEYEAFF
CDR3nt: TGTGCCAGCTCTCCTACACCGGACAGGGTGGAATACGAAGCTTTCTTT

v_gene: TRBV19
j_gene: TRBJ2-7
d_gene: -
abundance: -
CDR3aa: CASRLAGQRAYEQYF
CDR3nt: TGTGCCAGTAGGCTCGCTGGACAGCGAGCCTACGAGCAGTACTTC

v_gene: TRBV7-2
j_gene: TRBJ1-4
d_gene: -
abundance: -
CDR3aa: CASSVQGGVGEKLFF
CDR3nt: TGTGCCAGCAGCGTACAAGGGGGGGTAGGAGAAAAACTGTTTTTT

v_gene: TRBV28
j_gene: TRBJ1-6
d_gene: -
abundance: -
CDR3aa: CASRVGPANSPLHF
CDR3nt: TGTGCCAGCAGGGTGGGGCCGGCAAATTCACCCCTCCACTTT

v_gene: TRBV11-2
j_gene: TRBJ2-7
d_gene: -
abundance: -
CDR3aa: CASSSGSQSSYEQYF
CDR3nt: TGTGCCAGCAGCTCAGGTTCCCAATCATCCTACGAGCAGTACTTC

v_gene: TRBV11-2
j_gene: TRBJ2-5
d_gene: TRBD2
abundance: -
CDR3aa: CASRYRGAQYF
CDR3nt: TGTGCCAGCAGGTACCGGGGGGCCCAGTACTTC

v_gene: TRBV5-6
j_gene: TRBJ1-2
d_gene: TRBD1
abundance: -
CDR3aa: CASSSDRGRWVGYTF
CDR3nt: TGTGCCAGCAGCTCTGACAGGGGGCGTTGGGTTGGCTACACCTTC

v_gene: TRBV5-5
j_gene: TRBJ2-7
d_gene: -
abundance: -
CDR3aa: CASSFGTGDKTYEQYF
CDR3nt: TGTGCCAGCAGCTTCGGTACAGGCGACAAAACCTACGAGCAGTACTTC

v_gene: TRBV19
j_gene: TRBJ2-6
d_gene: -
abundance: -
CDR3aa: CASSIGGAGANVLTF
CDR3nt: TGTGCCAGTAGTATTGGAGGGGCCGGGGCCAACGTCCTGACTTTC

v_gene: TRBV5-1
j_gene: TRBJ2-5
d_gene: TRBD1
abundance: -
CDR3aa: CASSSGTAQETQYF
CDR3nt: TGCGCCAGCAGCTCCGGGACAGCACAAGAGACCCAGTACTTC

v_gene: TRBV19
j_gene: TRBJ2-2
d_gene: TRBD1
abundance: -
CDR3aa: CASKTGGWDTGELFF
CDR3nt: TGTGCCAGTAAAACAGGGGGCTGGGACACCGGGGAGCTGTTTTTT

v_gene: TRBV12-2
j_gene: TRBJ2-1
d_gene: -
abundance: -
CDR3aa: CASRPRLAGSSYNEQFF
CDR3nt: TGTGCAAGTCGCCCTCGACTAGCGGGGAGCTCCTACAATGAGCAGTTCTTC

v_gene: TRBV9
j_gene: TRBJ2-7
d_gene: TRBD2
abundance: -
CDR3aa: CASSVDPSGDEQYF
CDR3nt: TGTGCCAGCAGCGTAGATCCTAGCGGCGACGAGCAGTACTTC

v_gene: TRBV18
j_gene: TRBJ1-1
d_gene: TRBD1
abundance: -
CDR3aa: CASSPVQGSTEAFF
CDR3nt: TGTGCCAGCTCACCAGTACAGGGGAGCACTGAAGCTTTCTTT

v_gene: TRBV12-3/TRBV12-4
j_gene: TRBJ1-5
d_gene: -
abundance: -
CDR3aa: CASSPNRDQPQHF
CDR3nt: TGTGCCAGCAGCCCGAACCGGGATCAGCCCCAGCATTTT

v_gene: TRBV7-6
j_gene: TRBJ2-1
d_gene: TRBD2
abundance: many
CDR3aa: CASSLEVAGAYNEQFF
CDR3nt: TGTGCCAGCAGCTTAGAGGTAGCGGGGGCCTACAATGAGCAGTTCTTC

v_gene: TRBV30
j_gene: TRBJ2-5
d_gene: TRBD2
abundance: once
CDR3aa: CAWSPGRGWYQETQYF
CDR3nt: TGTGCCTGGAGTCCGGGGAGGGGCTGGTACCAAGAGACCCAGTACTTC

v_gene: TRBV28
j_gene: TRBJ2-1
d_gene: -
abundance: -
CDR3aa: CASSLAYNEQFF
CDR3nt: TGTGCCAGCAGTTTAGCGTACAATGAGCAGTTCTTC

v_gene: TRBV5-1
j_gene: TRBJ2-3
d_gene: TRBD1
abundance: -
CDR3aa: CASGQGRAADTQYF
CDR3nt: TGCGCCAGCGGACAGGGAAGGGCTGCAGATACGCAGTATTTT

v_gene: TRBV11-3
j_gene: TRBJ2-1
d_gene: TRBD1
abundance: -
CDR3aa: CASSPSDRDNEQFF
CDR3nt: TGTGCCAGCAGCCCGTCGGACAGGGACAATGAGCAGTTCTTC

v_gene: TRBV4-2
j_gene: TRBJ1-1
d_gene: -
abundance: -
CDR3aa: CASSPDGKNTEAFF
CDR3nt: TGTGCCAGCAGCCCCGACGGGAAGAACACTGAAGCTTTCTTT

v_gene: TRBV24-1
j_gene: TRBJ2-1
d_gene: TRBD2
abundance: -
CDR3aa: CATSPPRGGNNEQFF
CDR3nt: TGTGCCACCAGTCCCCCCCGCGGGGGGAACAATGAGCAGTTCTTC

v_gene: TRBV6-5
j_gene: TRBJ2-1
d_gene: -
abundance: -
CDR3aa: CASSSTALVHEQFF
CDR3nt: TGTGCCAGCAGTTCGACAGCGTTAGTCCATGAGCAGTTCTTC

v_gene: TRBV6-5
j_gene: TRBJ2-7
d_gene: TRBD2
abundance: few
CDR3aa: CASIPEGGEQYF
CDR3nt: TGTGCCAGCATTCCGGAGGGAGGGGAGCAGTACTTC

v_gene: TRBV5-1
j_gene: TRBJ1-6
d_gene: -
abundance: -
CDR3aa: CASSLQGFDYSPLHF
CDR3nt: TGCGCCAGCAGCCTACAGGGATTTGACTATTCACCCCTCCACTTT

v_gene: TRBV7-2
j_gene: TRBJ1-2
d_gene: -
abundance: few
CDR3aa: CASGLGRAYGYTF
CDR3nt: TGTGCCAGCGGATTAGGGAGGGCCTATGGCTACACCTTC

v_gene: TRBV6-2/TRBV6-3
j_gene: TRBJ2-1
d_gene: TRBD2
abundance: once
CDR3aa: CASSLGLAGGTGEQFF
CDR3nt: TGTGCCAGCAGCTTGGGACTAGCGGGGGGTACAGGTGAGCAGTTCTTC

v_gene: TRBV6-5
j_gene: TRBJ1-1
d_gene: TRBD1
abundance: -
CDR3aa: CAGRTGADTEAFF
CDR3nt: TGTGCCGGACGGACAGGGGCGGACACTGAAGCTTTCTTT